This record covers a single TCR beta chain. This clone was detected a few times. Its target antigen remains unknown. The sample holds no much larger clone one base away, and base qualities are not on file. Library construction relied on the immunoSEQ multiplex PCR assay. TCRdb provides this immuneACCESS table in a form limited to in-frame rearrangements. Some clones are lacking; in checked studies, under half of them reflect an unresolved V gene, and why the rest are absent is not known. Within this sample are about 14,000 clones, with roughly 87% of them counted one time only. Of the sample, roughly 1.5% falls within the top ten clones. The CDR3 covers 12 residues, taking in both the cysteine and the phenylalanine. Only the CDR3 region is kept as DNA, spanning 36 bases read in frame from base 1. The CDR1 and CDR2 encoded by the germline V gene (reference sequence) are SEHNR and FQNEAQ. Trimming leaves V shorter by 5 bases and J shorter by 13 bases, with the junction holding 8 bases beyond the gene matches.

This entry comes from a study of T cell repertoires and Cas9 in healthy adults (dated by TCRdb to the late 2010s). A note on the overall study: Multi-effector potency, cytotoxicity and lineage determination within the CD4 and CD8 compartments were characterized for SpCas9-reactive T cells. The study examined preexisting T cell immunity against the Streptococcus pyogenes Cas9 nuclease (SpCas9) used in CRISPR gene editing.

The investigation overall reported the following: Proliferation and function of SpCas9-reactive effector T cells were reported to be mitigated in vitro by SpCas9-reactive regulatory T cells.

All of the donors in the study were healthy humans. The rearranged chain carries TRBV7-9 and TRBJ1-2, and TRBD1 aligns with 9 junction nucleotides. This sequence was found in a human donor in good health. Sequences were obtained from Tregs (CD4+, CD25+, CD127-, CD137-, CD154-) from PBMCs; culture status not recorded. The CDR3 protein sequence reads: CASSPRTGEVTF. The DNA sequence is given as TGTGCCAGCAGCCCTAGGACAGGGGAAGTCACCTTC. Joined to the reference TRBV7-9 and TRBJ1-2 proteins, this CDR3 gives the full variable domain: DTGVSQNPRHKITKRGQNVTFRCDPISEHNRLYWYRQTLGQGPEFLTYFQNEAQLEKSRLLSDRFSAERPKGSFSTLEIQRTEQGDSAMYLCASSPRTGEVTFGSGTRLTVV.